The 8 T cell receptor beta chains reported below all come from one sample, sequenced in a study of spatial heterogeneity in lung cancer. Study conclusions and caveats: It was found that expanded intratumoral alpha and beta TCR counts tracked tumor mutation counts.

Time point described: sample taken at primary tumor resection. The antigens for these receptors are not known. Using its own MiXCR run on the 5' RACE reads, TCRdb lists one record per CDR3 protein. The sample includes about 7,200 distinct CDR3 sequences, 18% seen only once; the top ten take around 12%. This specimen consisted of lung tumor tissue, obtained at surgery. The receptors come from a female donor with early-stage non-small cell lung cancer.

V is TRBV3-1 and J is TRBJ1-1, with D tentatively TRBD1 (6 bases). The length of the CDR3 is 16 residues. Trimming removed 1 base from V and 1 base from J, with 13 bases in between. Germline V gene lookup returns CDR1 LGHDT and CDR2 YNNKEL (reference sequence). The CDR3 sequence: CASSQGTGQKNTEAFF. CDR3 bases: TGTGCCAGCAGCCAAGGGACCGGACAGAAGAACACTGAAGCTTTCTTT. The complete variable domain, with remaining parts taken from reference TRBV3-1 and TRBJ1-1, reads DTAVSQTPKYLVTQMGNDKSIKCEQNLGHDTMYWYKQDSKKFLKIMFSYNNKELIINETVPNRFSPKSPDKAHLNLHINSLELGDSAVYFCASSQGTGQKNTEAFFGQGTRLTVV.

By share of the sample, this clonotype is medium-sized. The chain links TRBV9 to TRBJ2-7; D gene uncertain. The CDR3 sequence is 13 residues long. Looked up from germline, CDR1 is SGDLS and CDR2 is YYNGEE. Trimming shortened V by 0 bases and J by 3 bases, and 7 bases separated the two germline ends. In DNA, the CDR3 is TGTGCCAGCAGCGTAGGCGGAAACTACGAGCAGTACTTC. The encoded protein is CASSVGGNYEQYF.

This clonotype appeared a few times. The chain combines TRBV5-1 with TRBJ1-1, with D perhaps TRBD1 (5 bases). The V and J ends lost 6 bases and 5 bases respectively, with 14 bases between them. The CDR3 length is 13 residues. Germline V gives CDR1 SGHRS, CDR2 YFSETQ. The CDR3 region is CASTLGPATEAFF. The CDR3 region has the DNA TGCGCCAGCACCCTGGGGCCGGCTACTGAAGCTTTCTTT.

This clonotype appeared a few times. The CDR3 loop is CASTIWGGSSYEQYF. The CDR3 DNA is TGTGCCAGTACAATTTGGGGAGGCAGCTCCTACGAGCAGTACTTC. The chain employs TRBV28 and TRBJ2-7; maybe TRBD2 (6 bases). CDR3 length equals 15 residues. V was cut by 9 bases and J by 0 bases, with 18 bases left in between. CDR1 is MDHEN and CDR2 is SYDVKM in the germline V gene.

Within the sample, this clonotype is medium-sized. The V gene is TRBV28, the J gene TRBJ2-1; tentative D call: TRBD1 (6 bases). The germline V gene encodes CDR1 MDHEN and CDR2 SYDVKM. The CDR3 is 14 amino acids. Trimming took off 2 bases at V and 6 bases at J, with 11 bases between the two ends. The CDR3 DNA reads TGTGCCAGCAGTTTAACAGGGTCTAGCAATGAGCAGTTCTTC. Translating it yields CASSLTGSSNEQFF.

This clonotype is a singleton in its sample. The chain uses TRBV23-1 and TRBJ2-2, with D unresolved. TRBV23-1 is marked as an open reading frame, function uncertain. V lost 4 bases to trimming and J lost 5 bases, with 5 bases between them. This CDR3 contains 12 residues. CDR3 DNA sequence: TGCGCCAGCAGTCGGCGGACCGGGGAGCTGTTTTTT. This codes for CASSRRTGELFF.

The V gene is TRBV29-1, the J gene TRBJ1-2; a possible D gene is TRBD1 (5 bases). The germline gives CDR1 SQVTM, CDR2 ANQGSEA. Trimming removed 1 base from V and 4 bases from J, with 7 bases in between. The CDR3 has 12 amino acids. The CDR3 region is CSVEGQSYGYTF. Written as DNA, the CDR3 is TGCAGCGTTGAAGGACAGAGCTATGGCTACACCTTC.

V usage is TRBV3-1 and J usage is TRBJ2-3; the D gene is possibly TRBD1 (5 bases). Germline lookup yields CDR1 LGHDT and CDR2 YNNKEL (reference sequence). Trimming took off 1 base at V and 2 bases at J, with 13 bases between the two ends. This CDR3 is 16 amino acids long. DNA for the CDR3: TGTGCCAGCAGCCAAGCAGTTTCCAGGGACACAGATACGCAGTATTTT. It yields the protein CASSQAVSRDTDTQYF.